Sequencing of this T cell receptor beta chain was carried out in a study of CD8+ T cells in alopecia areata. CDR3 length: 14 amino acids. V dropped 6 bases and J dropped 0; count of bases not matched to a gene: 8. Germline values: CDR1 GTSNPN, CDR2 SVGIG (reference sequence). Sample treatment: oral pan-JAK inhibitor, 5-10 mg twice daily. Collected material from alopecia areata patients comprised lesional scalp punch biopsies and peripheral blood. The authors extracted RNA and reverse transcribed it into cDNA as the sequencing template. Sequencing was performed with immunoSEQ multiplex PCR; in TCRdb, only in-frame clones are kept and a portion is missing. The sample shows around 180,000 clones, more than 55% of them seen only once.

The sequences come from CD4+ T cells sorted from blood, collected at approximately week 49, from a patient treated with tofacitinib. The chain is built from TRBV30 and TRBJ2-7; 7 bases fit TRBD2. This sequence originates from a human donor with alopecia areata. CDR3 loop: CACIPSGGSYEQYF. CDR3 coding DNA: TGTGCCTGTATTCCTAGCGGAGGCTCCTACGAGCAGTACTTC.